This T cell receptor beta chain was documented in a study of CD8 T cell repertoires and HIV-1 epitope variants. At the level of the study: Controls were a CMV, EBV and flu peptide pool, Ebola AY9 negative control, and no-peptide well. The baseline condition was 1M T cells left uncultured.

The protocol was immunoSEQ multiplex PCR, while the TCRdb copy is restricted to in-frame clones and leaves out a portion. The table includes some 5,900 clones, approximately 70% detected once. CDR3 length equals 16 residues. The junction had 10 bases not matched to a gene; V was cut back by 4 bases and J by 7 bases. Germline V gene lookup returns CDR1 SGHVS and CDR2 FNYEAQ. The study, taken as a whole, reports: Nef KF9 drew about five clonotypes and HW9 one, without TAALDMSHF responses. Most of the nine antigen-specific clonotypes appeared cross-reactive to autologous or escape variants.

Comments on this clone: Its cognate antigen is unknown.

The sequenced sample consisted of cultured CD8+ T cells derived from PBMCs. This receptor was taken from a male donor with HIV. The chain has TRBV7-6 and TRBJ2-1; 10 bases are a match to TRBD1. DNA for the CDR3: TGTGCCAGCAGCTCGACTAGACAGGGGGCATTAAATGAGCAGTTCTTC. This codes for CASSSTRQGALNEQFF.